This TCR beta chain was captured by sequencing in a study of vaccination effects on CD4 cells after COVID-19. About the research overall: A density of about 2.2 million PBMC per well was used; these cells were cultured with around 10 IU/ml IL-2 and roughly 10 ug/ml peptides.

Germline CDR1 SGHAT, CDR2 FQNNGV. Trimming cost V 5 bases and J 7 bases, with 24 bases left between them. The CDR3 covers 18 residues. Study-wide findings and caveats: The study enrolled few convalescent patients and sampled no early post-infection timepoints. Only a single clone (1 of 255 vaccine-induced clones in healthy vaccinees) cross-reacted with common cold coronaviruses.

In the case of this clone: Its target is not known.

Culture lasted approximately 10 days before CD4+ T cell isolation. TCRdb keeps only in-frame clones here, not all; method: immunoSEQ multiplex PCR. This sample has fewer than 75,000 clones, with approximately 71% found just once. The sequence was collected from a human donor who received a COVID-19 vaccine. The source was CD4+ T cells from PBMCs cultured without peptide, collected before COVID-19 vaccination. This chain connects TRBV11-2 to TRBJ1-6; D perhaps matches TRBD1 (5 bases). The CDR3 DNA follows: TGTGCCAGCAGCCTCCGCATAGGGGTGCTCCTTTACAATTCACCCCTCCACTTT. Amino acid sequence: CASSLRIGVLLYNSPLHF.